Listed below are T cell receptor beta chains from one sample, sequenced in a study of human T cells and chemical hapten exposure. TCRdb used MiXCR to reprocess the RACE reads, holding one entry per CDR3 protein. The sample lists about 61,000 distinct CDR3 sequences; approximately 7% were seen once. Sequenced here: whole blood, sampled in connection with sensitization to the hapten diphenylcyclopropenone (DPC). The receptor source for this set is a woman in her 30s with alopecia areata. Some clones in this sample may be carry-over from other donors' samples. CDR3s include the opening cysteine and the closing phenylalanine or tryptophan. The D gene is left open where the match is weak. Clone size is shown for a subset of rows, as once, few, many or a class of expanded clone.

V gene	J gene	clone size	CDR3 length	D gene	CDR3 protein	CDR3 DNA
TRBV12-3/TRBV12-4	TRBJ1-2	-	12	-	CASSFSQRGYTF	TGTGCCAGCAGTTTTTCCCAGAGAGGCTACACCTTC
TRBV7-2	TRBJ1-5	-	14	-	CASSPSGGNQPQHF	TGTGCCAGCAGCCCTAGCGGGGGCAATCAGCCCCAGCATTTT
TRBV6-5	TRBJ1-1	many	16	-	CASSSSPWGMNTEAFF	TGTGCCAGCAGTTCCTCGCCCTGGGGCATGAACACTGAAGCTTTCTTT
TRBV27	TRBJ2-5	many	15	TRBD2	CASSPTGLAPETQYF	TGTGCCAGCAGCCCAACTGGACTAGCGCCTGAGACCCAGTACTTC
TRBV7-9	TRBJ1-1	many	12	-	CASRPERGEAFF	TGTGCCAGCAGACCAGAAAGGGGTGAAGCTTTCTTT
TRBV7-9	TRBJ1-4	few	12	-	CASSKNGEKLFF	TGTGCCAGCAGCAAGAATGGTGAAAAACTGTTTTTT
TRBV20-1	TRBJ2-1	many	16	TRBD2	CSAEGTSGARYNEQFF	TGCAGTGCCGAGGGGACTAGCGGGGCCCGTTACAATGAGCAGTTCTTC
TRBV6-1	TRBJ1-4	many	14	TRBD1	CASSRGTENEKLFF	TGTGCCAGCAGCAGGGGGACGGAAAATGAAAAACTGTTTTTT
TRBV19	TRBJ1-1	few	19	-	CASSIEFRLTASGNTEAFF	TGTGCCAGTAGTATAGAATTTAGGTTGACAGCAAGCGGGAACACTGAAGCTTTCTTT
TRBV9	TRBJ2-3	many	18	TRBD2	CASSVAAGGGAGTDTQYF	TGTGCCAGCAGCGTAGCGGCCGGGGGGGGGGCCGGCACAGATACGCAGTATTTT
TRBV9	TRBJ2-1	many	15	-	CASSVGVRERNEQFF	TGTGCCAGCAGCGTAGGGGTTAGAGAGAGGAATGAGCAGTTCTTC
TRBV7-6	TRBJ2-5	-	16	-	CASSPTPWSLQETQYF	TGTGCCAGCAGCCCAACCCCATGGAGCCTCCAAGAGACCCAGTACTTC
TRBV12-3/TRBV12-4	TRBJ2-1	many	15	TRBD2	CASAPDGGLNNEQFF	TGTGCCAGCGCTCCGGATGGGGGACTAAACAATGAGCAGTTCTTC
TRBV7-8	TRBJ2-1	-	15	-	CASGSYSGAYNEQFF	TGTGCCAGCGGGTCATATAGCGGAGCCTACAATGAGCAGTTCTTC
TRBV30	TRBJ2-2	-	14	-	CAWTEGGGPGELFF	TGTGCCTGGACTGAGGGGGGTGGTCCCGGGGAGCTGTTTTTT
TRBV6-5	TRBJ1-6	few	18	-	CASSYRLPQSSYNSPLHF	TGTGCCAGCAGTTACCGTCTCCCACAAAGCTCCTATAATTCACCCCTCCACTTT
TRBV12-3/TRBV12-4	TRBJ1-1	-	15	TRBD1	CASSPRQGRGTEAFF	TGTGCCAGCAGTCCTCGACAGGGCAGGGGCACTGAAGCTTTCTTT
TRBV20-1	TRBJ1-1	many	15	-	CSARVAGKTNTEAFF	TGCAGTGCTAGAGTTGCGGGTAAAACGAACACTGAAGCTTTCTTT
TRBV15	TRBJ2-1	many	16	TRBD1	CATSTGTGAAVGEQFF	TGTGCCACCAGCACCGGGACAGGGGCAGCCGTGGGTGAGCAGTTCTTC
TRBV5-1	TRBJ1-1	many	14	TRBD1	CASSLGQGAAEAFF	TGCGCCAGCAGCTTGGGACAGGGGGCGGCTGAAGCTTTCTTT
TRBV12-3/TRBV12-4	TRBJ1-1	many	19	-	CASSLGGPSRISINTEAFF	TGTGCCAGCAGTTTAGGAGGACCATCTCGGATTTCTATAAACACTGAAGCTTTCTTT
TRBV27	TRBJ1-6	many	15	TRBD1	CASSRTGLDRSPLHF	TGTGCCAGCAGCCGGACAGGGTTGGATCGGTCACCCCTCCACTTT
TRBV27	TRBJ1-2	-	13	-	CASSFGFNYGYTF	TGTGCCAGCAGTTTTGGATTTAACTATGGCTACACCTTC
TRBV29-1	TRBJ2-3	many	13	TRBD1	CSVDTGGTDTQYF	TGCAGCGTTGATACAGGGGGCACAGATACGCAGTATTTT
TRBV5-1	TRBJ2-2	many	16	-	CASSLAGSGNTGELFF	TGCGCCAGCAGCTTGGCTGGTAGCGGGAACACCGGGGAGCTGTTTTTT
TRBV20-1	TRBJ2-3	many	15	-	CSAFPAVWTSSAQYF	TGCAGTGCTTTCCCCGCGGTCTGGACCTCTTCGGCGCAGTATTTT
TRBV2	TRBJ2-6	many	15	-	CASSDGGSGANVLTF	TGTGCCAGCAGTGACGGTGGATCTGGGGCCAACGTCCTGACTTTC
TRBV20-1	TRBJ1-1	many	14	-	CSARDRRGNTEAFF	TGCAGTGCTAGAGATCGGAGAGGGAACACTGAAGCTTTCTTT
TRBV12-3/TRBV12-4	TRBJ1-1	many	14	TRBD1	CASSPDRGTGEAFF	TGTGCCAGCAGTCCTGACAGGGGGACGGGTGAAGCTTTCTTT
TRBV10-2	TRBJ2-3	many	14	-	CASQGGISTDTQYF	TGCGCCAGCCAGGGGGGGATCAGCACAGATACGCAGTATTTT
TRBV7-2	TRBJ2-3	-	16	TRBD1	CASSLGTGGSTDTQYF	TGTGCCAGCAGCCTCGGGACAGGGGGGTCGACAGATACGCAGTATTTT
TRBV6-5	TRBJ2-2	many	13	-	CASSYGHTGELFF	TGTGCCAGCAGTTACGGACATACCGGGGAGCTGTTTTTT
TRBV20-1	TRBJ2-1	many	14	-	CSAEIQGRYNEQFF	TGCAGTGCAGAGATACAGGGGAGGTACAATGAGCAGTTCTTC
TRBV12-3/TRBV12-4	TRBJ1-6	few	13	-	CASTEDSNSPLHF	TGTGCCAGCACCGAGGACAGTAATTCACCCCTCCACTTT
TRBV6-5	TRBJ1-5	many	14	-	CASSQTGVNQPQHF	TGTGCCAGCAGCCAGACAGGAGTTAATCAGCCCCAGCATTTT
TRBV20-1	TRBJ2-7	many	14	-	CSARDATSSYEQYF	TGCAGTGCTAGAGATGCGACTAGCTCCTACGAGCAGTACTTC
TRBV2	TRBJ2-7	many	15	-	CASLNPGPSIYEQYF	TGTGCCAGCCTCAATCCCGGGCCTAGCATCTACGAGCAGTACTTC
TRBV2	TRBJ1-3	many	14	-	CASRPTASGNTIYF	TGTGCCAGCAGGCCTACGGCATCTGGAAACACCATATATTTT
TRBV6-5	TRBJ1-2	-	16	TRBD1	CASSYAGRDRGEGDTF	TGTGCCAGCAGTTACGCCGGGCGAGACAGGGGAGAGGGCGACACCTTC
TRBV11-2	TRBJ1-1	many	14	-	CASSLVRGNTEAFF	TGTGCCAGCAGCTTAGTCAGGGGAAACACTGAAGCTTTCTTT
TRBV20-1	TRBJ1-6	many	15	-	CSARTSDSYNSPLHF	TGCAGTGCTAGAACTTCGGACAGCTATAATTCACCCCTCCACTTT
TRBV18	TRBJ2-1	many	11	-	CASSRQDEQFF	TGTGCCAGCTCACGGCAGGATGAGCAGTTCTTC
TRBV6-5	TRBJ1-2	many	13	-	CASSFRGTHGYTF	TGTGCCAGCAGTTTCAGGGGCACCCATGGCTACACCTTC
TRBV19	TRBJ1-5	many	15	-	CASSLSRSLNQPQHF	TGTGCCAGTAGTCTCTCTCGGAGCCTCAATCAGCCCCAGCATTTT
TRBV5-1	TRBJ2-3	many	14	-	CASSFSRGADTQYF	TGCGCCAGCAGCTTTAGCAGGGGGGCAGATACGCAGTATTTT
TRBV30	TRBJ2-5	many	14	TRBD2	CAWSRASGEQTQYF	TGTGCCTGGAGTAGGGCTAGCGGGGAACAGACCCAGTACTTC
TRBV7-9	TRBJ1-6	many	14	TRBD1	CASSQNRGDSPLHF	TGTGCCAGCAGCCAAAACAGGGGTGATTCACCCCTCCACTTT
TRBV5-1	TRBJ1-1	many	14	-	CASSLSFVGTEAFF	TGCGCCAGCAGCTTGAGTTTCGTTGGGACTGAAGCTTTCTTT
TRBV28	TRBJ1-1	many	13	-	CASSQIQNTEAFF	TGTGCCAGCAGTCAAATACAGAACACTGAAGCTTTCTTT
TRBV7-2	TRBJ2-5	many	13	TRBD1	CASSLRTGNYQYF	TGTGCCAGCAGCTTAAGGACAGGGAACTACCAGTACTTC
TRBV19	TRBJ2-3	-	16	TRBD1	CASSMGQGFGTDTQYF	TGTGCCAGTAGTATGGGACAGGGGTTCGGAACAGATACGCAGTATTTT
TRBV27	TRBJ2-1	many	14	TRBD1	CASTPGQGDLEQFF	TGTGCCAGCACCCCGGGACAGGGGGACCTTGAGCAGTTCTTC
TRBV5-1	TRBJ1-6	-	17	-	CAGSLKYGRLYNSPLHF	TGCGCCGGCAGCTTGAAATATGGACGGCTCTATAATTCACCCCTCCACTTT
TRBV6-2/TRBV6-3	TRBJ2-4	many	18	TRBD2	CASGGIRSGGIAKNIQYF	TGTGCCAGCGGTGGGATACGGTCGGGGGGAATAGCCAAAAACATTCAGTACTTC
TRBV20-1	TRBJ1-1	many	21	TRBD1	CSASWSPGQGTRTKRWTEAFF	TGCAGTGCTAGTTGGAGCCCGGGACAGGGGACCCGAACGAAACGCTGGACTGAAGCTTTCTTT
TRBV2	TRBJ1-5	many	15	TRBD1	CASSVGGFSNQPQHF	TGTGCCAGCAGTGTAGGGGGCTTTAGCAATCAGCCCCAGCATTTT
TRBV7-2	TRBJ2-3	-	14	TRBD1	CASSSLRQGGTQYF	TGTGCCAGCAGCTCCCTAAGACAGGGCGGTACGCAGTATTTT
TRBV5-1	TRBJ1-1	-	14	-	CASRGSWVNTEAFF	TGCGCCAGCCGGGGGAGTTGGGTGAACACTGAAGCTTTCTTT
TRBV27	TRBJ2-5	few	17	TRBD2	CASSASGTSGGQETQYF	TGTGCCAGCAGTGCCTCCGGGACTAGCGGGGGCCAAGAGACCCAGTACTTC